This TCR beta chain was recorded in a study of blood T cell repertoires in COVID-19. Overall study context: Acute-phase and convalescent COVID-19 samples originated in the United States, Italy and Spain. PBMCs, B-cell-depleted T cells, or T cells were the source of the cDNA or gDNA that made up the material.

Source study methods: How many nucleated cells were present was estimated from reference gene primer amplification. Clones were read by immunoSEQ multiplex PCR, and TCRdb kept only the in-frame ones, dropping some. V and J calls plus clone size are reproduced from that table; the DNA served to infer D and trimming. The sample yields 55,000 to 70,000 clones, about 80% seen once. The CDR3 has 16 residues. Trimming stripped 3 bases from V and 1 base from J, with 16 bases between. CDR1 is MDHEN and CDR2 is SYDVKM in the germline V gene. Sample: peripheral blood. The sequence derives from a woman aged 80 or over with acute or convalescent COVID-19. The chain has TRBV28 and TRBJ2-7; D might be TRBD1 (6 bases). The CDR3 nucleotides are TGTGCCAGCAGTTTTCTCGGGACAAAGATTTCCTACGAGCAGTACTTC. Its protein product is CASSFLGTKISYEQYF.